Here is one T cell receptor (beta chain) with its context. No cognate antigen has been identified for it. No clone much larger than this one lies a single base away; base qualities are absent. Whole blood was collected in K2EDTA tubes by collaborating institutions according to the institutions' own protocols. For TCRbeta analysis, collaborator samples were shipped as frozen whole blood, as isolated PBMCs, or as DNA extracted from either sample type. This sample was taken from a study of blood T cell repertoires in COVID-19 (dated by TCRdb to 2020 to 2022). Looking at the study overall: Samples from collaborators originated in the United States, Italy and Spain and spanned both the acute and convalescent phases of COVID-19. The repertoires were released in a freely available public database intended as a resource for research on the immune response to SARS-CoV-2. Subjects who had been exposed to COVID-19, were actively infected with it, or had recovered from it provided the deeply sampled blood TCRbeta repertoires that made up the dataset. HLA class I and class II types, where available, came from metadata supplied by the sample provider rather than from assay-based typing. Sample metadata almost always included a de-identified subject ID, COVID-19 status, age in years and sex. The material from the prospective study consisted of cDNA or gDNA derived from T cells, B-cell-depleted T cells, or PBMCs. Samples were obtained from the ongoing ImmuneRACE study (first 160 participants) and from 950 to 1,500 subjects provided by 6 global collaborators. Broad study findings and their caveats: The amount of clinical and demographic metadata varied by source and participant and was provided uncurated.

The immunoSEQ Assay, a bias-controlled multiplex PCR, was used to amplify TCRbeta CDR3 regions from genomic DNA. The authors' pipeline ran thus. The number of nucleated cells in each sample was estimated by amplification of reference gene primers within the assay. To quantify the absolute abundance of each unique TCRbeta CDR3 rearrangement, sequence reads were collapsed and filtered. For each sample, productive Simpson clonality was calculated as the square root of Simpson's diversity index across productive rearrangements. Entries here come from immuneACCESS through TCRdb and include only in-frame sequences with V and J called. Some clones fail to appear in such tables; in the studies checked, an unresolved V gene covers under half of the shortfall, and the cause of the remainder is unknown. V and J calls and clone size are as listed in that table; D and trimming were resolved from the DNA. The sample yields roughly 100,000 clones; 70% to 90% were counted once. The ten top clones hold 3% of the sample.

The receptor was isolated from a man aged 45-60 years with active or convalescent COVID-19. The sequencing input was peripheral blood.

At the DNA level, the sequence is TGTGCCAGCTCATACAGGGACCAAGAGACCCAGTACTTC. The encoded protein is CASSYRDQETQYF. The rearrangement joined TRBV18 to TRBJ2-5; a tentative D call is TRBD1 (6 bases match). Looking up the germline V gene yields CDR1 KGHSH and CDR2 LQKENI. Between the V and J ends, shortened by 5 bases and 0 bases respectively, the junction contains 7 bases. The CDR3 starts with the cysteine, ends with the phenylalanine, and has 13 residues. The CDR3 DNA has 39 bases and is translated from base 1.